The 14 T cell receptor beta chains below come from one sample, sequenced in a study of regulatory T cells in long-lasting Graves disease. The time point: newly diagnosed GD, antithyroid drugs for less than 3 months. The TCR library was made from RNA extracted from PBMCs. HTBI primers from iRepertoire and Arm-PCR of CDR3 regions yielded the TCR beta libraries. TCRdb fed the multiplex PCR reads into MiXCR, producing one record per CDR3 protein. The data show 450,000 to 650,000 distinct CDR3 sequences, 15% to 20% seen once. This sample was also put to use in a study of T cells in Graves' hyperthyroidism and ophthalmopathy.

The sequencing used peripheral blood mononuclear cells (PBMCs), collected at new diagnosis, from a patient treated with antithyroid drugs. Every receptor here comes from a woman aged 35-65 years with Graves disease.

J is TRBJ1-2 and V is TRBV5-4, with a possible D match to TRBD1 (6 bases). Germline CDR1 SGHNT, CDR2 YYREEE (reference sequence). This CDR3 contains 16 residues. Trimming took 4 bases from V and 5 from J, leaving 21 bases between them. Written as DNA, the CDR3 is TGTGCCAGCAGCCCCCCCGGGGGCCTAGAGGTGTATGGCTACACCTTC. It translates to CASSPPGGLEVYGYTF.

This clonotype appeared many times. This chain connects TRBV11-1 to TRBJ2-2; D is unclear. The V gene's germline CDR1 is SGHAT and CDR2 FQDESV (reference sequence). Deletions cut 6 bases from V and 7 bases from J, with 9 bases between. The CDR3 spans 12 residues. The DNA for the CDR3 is TGTGCCAGCAGACCAACATACGGGGAGCTGTTTTTT. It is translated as CASRPTYGELFF.

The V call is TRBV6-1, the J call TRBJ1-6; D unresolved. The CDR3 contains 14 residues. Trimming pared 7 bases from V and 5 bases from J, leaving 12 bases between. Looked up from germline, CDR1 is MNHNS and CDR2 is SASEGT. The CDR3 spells CASTSGRNNSPLHF. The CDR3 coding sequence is TGTGCCAGCACGTCGGGGAGGAATAATTCACCCCTCCACTTT.

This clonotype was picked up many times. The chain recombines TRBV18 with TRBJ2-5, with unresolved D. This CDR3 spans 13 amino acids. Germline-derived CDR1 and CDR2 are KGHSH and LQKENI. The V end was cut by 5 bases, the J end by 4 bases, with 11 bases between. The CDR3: CASSSTVRETQYF. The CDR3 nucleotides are TGTGCCAGCTCATCGACCGTGAGAGAGACCCAGTACTTC.

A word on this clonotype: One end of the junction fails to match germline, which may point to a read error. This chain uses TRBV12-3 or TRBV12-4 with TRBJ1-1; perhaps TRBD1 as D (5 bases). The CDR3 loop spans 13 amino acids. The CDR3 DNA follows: TGTGCCAGCAGTTTAGCAGGCGGGGCTGAAGCTTCCTTT. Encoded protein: CASSLAGGAEASF.

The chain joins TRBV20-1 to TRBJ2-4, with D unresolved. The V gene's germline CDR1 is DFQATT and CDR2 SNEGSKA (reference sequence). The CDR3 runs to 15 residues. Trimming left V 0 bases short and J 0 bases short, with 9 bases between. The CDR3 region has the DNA TGCAGTGCTAGAGATTATGTGGTAGCCAAAAACATTCAGTACTTC. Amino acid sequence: CSARDYVVAKNIQYF.

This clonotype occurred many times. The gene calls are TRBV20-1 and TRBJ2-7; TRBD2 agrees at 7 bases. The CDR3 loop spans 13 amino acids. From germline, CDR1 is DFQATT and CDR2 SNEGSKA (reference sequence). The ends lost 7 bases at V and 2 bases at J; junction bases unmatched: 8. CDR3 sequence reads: CSGHQSGTYEQYF. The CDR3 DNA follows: TGCAGTGGCCATCAGAGCGGGACCTACGAGCAGTACTTC.

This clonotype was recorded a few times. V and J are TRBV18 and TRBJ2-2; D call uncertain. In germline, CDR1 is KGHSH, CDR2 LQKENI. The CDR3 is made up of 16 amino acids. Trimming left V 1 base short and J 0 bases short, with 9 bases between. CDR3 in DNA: TGTGCCAGCTCACCACGACTGGGTCCGAACACCGGGGAGCTGTTTTTT. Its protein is CASSPRLGPNTGELFF.

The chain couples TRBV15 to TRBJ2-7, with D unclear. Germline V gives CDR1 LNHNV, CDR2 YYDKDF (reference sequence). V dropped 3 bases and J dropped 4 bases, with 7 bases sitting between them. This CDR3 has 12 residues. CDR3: CATSRGFYEQYF. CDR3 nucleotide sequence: TGTGCCACCAGCAGGGGGTTTTACGAGCAGTACTTC.

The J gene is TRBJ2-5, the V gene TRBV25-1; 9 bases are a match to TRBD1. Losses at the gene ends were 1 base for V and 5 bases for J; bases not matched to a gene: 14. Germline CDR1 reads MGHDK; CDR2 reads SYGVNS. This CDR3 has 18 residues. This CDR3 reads CASSEWIGTGLGEETQYF. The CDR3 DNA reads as TGTGCCAGCAGTGAATGGATAGGGACAGGGCTCGGGGAGGAGACCCAGTACTTC.

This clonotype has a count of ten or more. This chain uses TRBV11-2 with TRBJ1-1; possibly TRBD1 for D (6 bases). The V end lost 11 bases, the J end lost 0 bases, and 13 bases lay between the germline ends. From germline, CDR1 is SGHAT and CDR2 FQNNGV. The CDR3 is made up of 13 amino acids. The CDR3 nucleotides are TGTGCCGTACGGACAGTAATGAACACTGAAGCTTTCTTT. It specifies CAVRTVMNTEAFF.

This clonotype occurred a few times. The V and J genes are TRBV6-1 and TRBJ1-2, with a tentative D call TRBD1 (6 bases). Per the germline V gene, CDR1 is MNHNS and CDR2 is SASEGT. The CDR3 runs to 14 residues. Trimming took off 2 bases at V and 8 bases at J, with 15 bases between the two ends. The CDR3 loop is CASSERGGAGGYTF. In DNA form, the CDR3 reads TGTGCCAGCAGTGAAAGAGGGGGGGCTGGCGGCTACACCTTC.

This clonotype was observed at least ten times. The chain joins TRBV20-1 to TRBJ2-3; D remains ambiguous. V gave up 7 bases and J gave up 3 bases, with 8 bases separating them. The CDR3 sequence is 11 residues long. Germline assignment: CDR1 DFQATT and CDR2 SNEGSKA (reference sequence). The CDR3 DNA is TGCAGTGGAGAACGGACAGATACGCAGTATTTT. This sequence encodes CSGERTDTQYF.

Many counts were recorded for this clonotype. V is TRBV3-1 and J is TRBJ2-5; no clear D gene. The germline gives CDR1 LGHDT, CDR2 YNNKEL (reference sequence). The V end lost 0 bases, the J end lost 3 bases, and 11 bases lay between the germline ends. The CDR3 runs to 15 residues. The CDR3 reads CASSQDGRFEETQYF. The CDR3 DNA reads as TGTGCCAGCAGCCAAGATGGCCGCTTCGAAGAGACCCAGTACTTC.